These 17 T cell receptor beta chains originate from one sample sequenced in a study of blood T cell repertoires in COVID-19. Only in-frame clones appear in the TCRdb table, and some are missing; sequencing was by immunoSEQ multiplex PCR. The repertoire holds some 360,000 clones, about nine tenths seen once, with approximately 1% in the top ten. Sequencing used PBMCs or T cells enriched from blood (not recorded which). The receptors derive from a woman aged 25 to 39 who had been exposed to COVID-19.

This chain joins TRBV28 and TRBJ2-6, with 10 bases identical to TRBD2. The CDR3 sequence is 20 residues long. Germline CDR1 reads MDHEN; CDR2 reads SYDVKM. The trim removed 6 bases at V and 0 bases at J, leaving 14 bases unmatched. The CDR3 loop is CASRAFPGTSDASGANVLTF. CDR3 bases: TGTGCCAGCAGGGCCTTCCCCGGGACTAGCGATGCCTCTGGGGCCAACGTCCTGACTTTC.

The chain joins TRBV2 to TRBJ1-1; perhaps TRBD1 as D (5 bases). Trimming stripped 7 bases from V and 1 base from J, with 13 bases between. This CDR3 has 14 residues. Germline V lookup: CDR1 SNHLY, CDR2 FYNNEI. DNA of the CDR3: TGTGCCAGCACCGGCCGACAGACGAACACTGAAGCTTTCTTT. It yields the protein CASTGRQTNTEAFF. The full variable domain, completed using reference TRBV2 and TRBJ1-1, is EPEVTQTPSHQVTQMGQEVILRCVPISNHLYFYWYRQILGQKVEFLVSFYNNEISEKSEIFDDQFSVERPDGSNFTLKIRSTKLEDSAMYFCASTGRQTNTEAFFGQGTRLTVV.

On this clone: This may arise from a read error, as a much more abundant clone is one base away. The genes are TRBV7-2 and TRBJ2-5; D might be TRBD1 (6 bases). The CDR3 has 14 residues. Germline lookup yields CDR1 SGHTA and CDR2 FQGNSA. V was clipped by 1 base and J by 4 bases, with 10 bases between them. The CDR3 DNA sequence: TGTGCCAGCAGCTTAGGTGGGGGCGTAGAGACCCAGTACTTC. Translating it yields CASSLGGGVETQYF.

The J gene is TRBJ1-2, the V gene TRBV23-1; D is unclear. TRBV23-1 qualifies as an ORF whose function is uncertain. V lost 3 bases and J lost 13, with 15 bases in between. This CDR3 is 12 amino acids long. The CDR3 spells CASSHPRSVPTF. DNA for the CDR3: TGCGCCAGCAGTCACCCCAGATCCGTTCCCACCTTC.

This clone was found once. Within the sample, other DNA sequences also encode this same CDR3. CDR3 amino acids: CASSSTGETQYF. CDR3 sequence (DNA): TGTGCCAGTAGTTCCACAGGAGAGACCCAGTACTTC. The chain employs TRBV19 and TRBJ2-5, with a possible D match to TRBD1 (5 bases). CDR3 length: 12 residues. V lost 5 bases, J lost 4 bases, and 8 bases lay in between. The germline V gene has CDR1 LNHDA and CDR2 SQIVND (reference sequence).

The gene calls are TRBV2 and TRBJ2-7; the D is unclear. Germline V gene data show CDR1 as SNHLY and CDR2 as FYNNEI. The V end lost 0 bases, the J end lost 1 base, and 10 bases lay between the germline ends. The CDR3 runs to 15 residues. In DNA form, the CDR3 reads TGTGCCAGCAGTGAAGCGGAGCCCCGGTCCTACGAGCAGTACTTC. It is translated as CASSEAEPRSYEQYF.

This clone was detected a few times. The rearrangement joins TRBV6-5 to TRBJ2-3, with 7 bases identical to TRBD2. CDR1 and CDR2 (germline): MNHEY, SVGAGI. The CDR3 sequence is 16 residues long. V trimming: 0 bases; J trimming: 4 bases; junction bases outside the gene matches: 7. In nucleotides, the CDR3 is TGTGCCAGCAGTTACTCGCGCGGGAGCGGCTCAGATACGCAGTATTTT. Residues: CASSYSRGSGSDTQYF.

The chain carries TRBV19 and TRBJ2-1; 8 bases align to TRBD1. CDR3 length equals 14 residues. CDR1 and CDR2 from the germline V gene are LNHDA and SQIVND (reference sequence). The ends lost 3 bases at V and 8 bases at J; junction bases unmatched: 6. DNA of the CDR3: TGTGCCAGTAGTATTTTTCACAGGGGGGATGAGCAGTTCTTC. Protein product: CASSIFHRGDEQFF.

The chain employs TRBV12-3 or TRBV12-4 and TRBJ2-3, with a tentative D call TRBD2 (5 bases). V lost 6 bases, J lost 4 bases, and 11 bases lay in between. This CDR3 has 13 amino acids. The CDR3 here is CASSFAGPDTQYF. The CDR3 region has the DNA TGTGCCAGCAGCTTCGCGGGCCCAGATACGCAGTATTTT.

The V and J genes are TRBV19 and TRBJ1-2; a possible D gene is TRBD1 (6 bases). Trimming cost V 9 bases and J 3 bases, with 17 bases left between them. CDR3 length: 14 amino acids. CDR1 LNHDA and CDR2 SQIVND come from the germline V gene (reference sequence). CDR3 nucleotide sequence: TGTGCCAGACCACGACAGGAGCCCTACTATGGCTACACCTTC. Its translation: CARPRQEPYYGYTF.

The V and J genes are TRBV3-1 (or the pseudogene TRBV3-2) and TRBJ1-2; 8 bases are shared with TRBD1. CDR1 is LGHDT, CDR2 YNNKEL, per germline (reference sequence). This CDR3 is built from 16 residues. Trimming at V came to 3 bases and at J to 9 bases, leaving 15 bases not matched to a gene. Here the CDR3 DNA reads TGTGCCAGCAGCCAGGGGACGACCGGGACAGGTTGGCGCTACACCTTC. Translating it yields CASSQGTTGTGWRYTF.

V gene TRBV7-8 combines with J gene TRBJ1-4, with 7 bases matching TRBD1. Looked up from germline, CDR1 is SGHVS and CDR2 is FQNEAQ. V trimming: 3 bases; J trimming: 8 bases; junction bases outside the gene matches: 6. The CDR3 covers 14 residues. In nucleotides, the CDR3 is TGTGCCAGCAGCTTCTCCTCACAGGGGGAAAAACTGTTTTTT. Translating gives CASSFSSQGEKLFF.

The chain employs TRBV7-9 and TRBJ1-2; D uncertain. Trimming left V 5 bases short and J 5 bases short, with 15 bases between. Looked up from germline, CDR1 is SEHNR and CDR2 is FQNEAQ (reference sequence). CDR3 length: 14 amino acids. This CDR3 reads CASSQGEASYGYTF. The CDR3 nucleotides read TGTGCCAGCAGCCAAGGAGAGGCCTCTTATGGCTACACCTTC.

The sample holds one count of this clone. The chain joins TRBV24-1 to TRBJ2-7, with 10 bases fitting TRBD1. J was trimmed by 3 bases and V by 6 bases; bases with no gene match: 10. This CDR3 is 16 amino acids long. Germline loops: CDR1 KGHDR, CDR2 SFDVKD. CDR3 in DNA: TGTGCCACCAGTCGCGGCCCGGGACAGGGGCGCTACGAGCAGTACTTC. The encoded protein is CATSRGPGQGRYEQYF.

The chain joins TRBV3-1 (or the pseudogene TRBV3-2) to TRBJ1-6, with TRBD1 matching over 11 bases. Germline values: CDR1 LGHDT, CDR2 YNNKEL (reference sequence). The CDR3 spans 16 residues. V shed 7 bases and J 4 bases; nucleotides not matched to a gene: 6. CDR3 protein: CASKSGTGGYNSPLHF. The CDR3 DNA sequence: TGTGCCAGCAAGTCCGGGACAGGGGGTTATAATTCACCCCTCCACTTT.

This sequence joins TRBV2 and TRBJ2-2, with unresolved D. CDR3 length equals 12 residues. Germline CDR1 and CDR2: SNHLY and FYNNEI. V shed 4 bases and J shed 6 bases, with 6 bases lying between them. CDR3 sequence: CASSAGAGELFF. The CDR3, as DNA: TGTGCCAGCAGTGCAGGTGCCGGGGAGCTGTTTTTT.

This chain links TRBV7-3 with TRBJ1-1; TRBD1 matches 7 bases. Germline values: CDR1 SGHTA, CDR2 FQGTGA. The V gene end was trimmed by 7 bases and the J gene end by 5 bases; junction bases not matched to a gene: 13. The CDR3 spans 15 residues. CDR3 in DNA: TGTGCCAGCAACCGTCCGACCCAACAGGGGACTGAAGCTTTCTTT. It yields the protein CASNRPTQQGTEAFF. Full variable domain (rest looked up from reference TRBV7-3 and TRBJ1-1): GAGVSQTPSNKVTEKGKYVELRCDPISGHTALYWYRQSLGQGPEFLIYFQGTGAADDSGLPNDRFFAVRPEGSVSTLKIQRTERGDSAVYLCASNRPTQQGTEAFFGQGTRLTVV.